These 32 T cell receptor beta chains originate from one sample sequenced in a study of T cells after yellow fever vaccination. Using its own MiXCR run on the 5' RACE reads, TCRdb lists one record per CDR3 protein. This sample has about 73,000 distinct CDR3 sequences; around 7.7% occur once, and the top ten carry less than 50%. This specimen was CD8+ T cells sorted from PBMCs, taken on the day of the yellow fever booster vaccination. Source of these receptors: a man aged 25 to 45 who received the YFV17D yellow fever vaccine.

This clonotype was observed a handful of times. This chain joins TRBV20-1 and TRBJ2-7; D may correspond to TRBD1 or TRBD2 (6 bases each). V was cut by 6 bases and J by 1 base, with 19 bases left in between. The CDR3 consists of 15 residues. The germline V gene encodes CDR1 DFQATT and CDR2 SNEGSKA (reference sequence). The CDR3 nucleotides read TGCAGTGCCCACCCTCTAGCGACAGGTTCCTACGAGCAGTACTTC. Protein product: CSAHPLATGSYEQYF.

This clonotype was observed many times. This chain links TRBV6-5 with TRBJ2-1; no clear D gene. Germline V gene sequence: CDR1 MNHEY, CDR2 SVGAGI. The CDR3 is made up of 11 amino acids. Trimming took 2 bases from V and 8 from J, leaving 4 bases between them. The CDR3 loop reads CASSYADEQFF. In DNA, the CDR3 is TGTGCCAGCAGTTACGCGGATGAGCAGTTCTTC.

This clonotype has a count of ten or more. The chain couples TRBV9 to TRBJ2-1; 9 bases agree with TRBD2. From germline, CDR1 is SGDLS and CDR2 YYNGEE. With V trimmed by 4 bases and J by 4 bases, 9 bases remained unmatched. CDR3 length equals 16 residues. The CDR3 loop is CASSHSRSGRYNEQFF. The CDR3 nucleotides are TGTGCCAGCAGCCACTCACGTAGCGGGAGATACAATGAGCAGTTCTTC.

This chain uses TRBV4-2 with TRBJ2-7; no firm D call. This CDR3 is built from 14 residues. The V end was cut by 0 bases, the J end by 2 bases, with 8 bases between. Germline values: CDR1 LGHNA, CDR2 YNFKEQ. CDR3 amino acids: CASSQDWGTYEQYF. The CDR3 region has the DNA TGTGCCAGCAGCCAAGATTGGGGAACCTACGAGCAGTACTTC.

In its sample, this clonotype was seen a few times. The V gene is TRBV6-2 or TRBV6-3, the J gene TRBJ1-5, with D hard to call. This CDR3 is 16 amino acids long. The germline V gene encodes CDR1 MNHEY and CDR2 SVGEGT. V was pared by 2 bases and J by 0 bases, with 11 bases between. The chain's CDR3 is CASSYRDGDSNQPQHF. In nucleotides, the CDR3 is TGTGCCAGCAGTTACCGTGACGGGGATAGCAATCAGCCCCAGCATTTT.

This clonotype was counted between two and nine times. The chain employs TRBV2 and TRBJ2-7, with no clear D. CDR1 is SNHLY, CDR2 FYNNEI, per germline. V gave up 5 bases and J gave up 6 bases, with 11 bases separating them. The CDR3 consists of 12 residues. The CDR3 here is CASSSGPAEQYF. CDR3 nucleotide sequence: TGTGCCAGCAGTTCCGGCCCTGCCGAGCAGTACTTC.

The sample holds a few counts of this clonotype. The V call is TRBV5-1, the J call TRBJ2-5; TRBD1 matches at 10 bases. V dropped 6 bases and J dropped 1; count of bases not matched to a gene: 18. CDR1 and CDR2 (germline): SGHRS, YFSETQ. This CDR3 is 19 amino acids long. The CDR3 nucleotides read TGCGCCAGCATTAGGAGACCGGGACAGGGGAATATTGTCCAAGAGACCCAGTACTTC. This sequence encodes CASIRRPGQGNIVQETQYF.

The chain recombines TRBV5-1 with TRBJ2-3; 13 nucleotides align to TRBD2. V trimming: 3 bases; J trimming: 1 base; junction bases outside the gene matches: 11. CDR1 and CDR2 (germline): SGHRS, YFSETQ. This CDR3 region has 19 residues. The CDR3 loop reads CASSSEGLAGAVGTDTQYF. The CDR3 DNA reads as TGCGCCAGCAGCTCAGAAGGACTAGCGGGAGCCGTGGGCACAGATACGCAGTATTTT.

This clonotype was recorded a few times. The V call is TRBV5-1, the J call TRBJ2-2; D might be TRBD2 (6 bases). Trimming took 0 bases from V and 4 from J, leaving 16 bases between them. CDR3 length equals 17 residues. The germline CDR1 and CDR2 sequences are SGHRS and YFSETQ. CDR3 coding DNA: TGCGCCAGCAGCTTGGACCTCCGGGACTCCAGCACCGGGGAGCTGTTTTTT. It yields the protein CASSLDLRDSSTGELFF.

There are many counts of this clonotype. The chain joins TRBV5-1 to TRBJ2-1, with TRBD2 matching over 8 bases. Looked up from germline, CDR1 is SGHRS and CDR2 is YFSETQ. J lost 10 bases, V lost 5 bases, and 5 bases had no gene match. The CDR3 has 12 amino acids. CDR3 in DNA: TGCGCCAGCAGGACGGGAGGGACCGAGCAGTTCTTC. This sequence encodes CASRTGGTEQFF. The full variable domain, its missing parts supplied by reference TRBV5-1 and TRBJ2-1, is KAGVTQTPRYLIKTRGQQVTLSCSPISGHRSVSWYQQTPGQGLQFLFEYFSETQRNKGNFPGRFSGRQFSNSRSEMNVSTLELGDSALYLCASRTGGTEQFFGPGTRLTVL.

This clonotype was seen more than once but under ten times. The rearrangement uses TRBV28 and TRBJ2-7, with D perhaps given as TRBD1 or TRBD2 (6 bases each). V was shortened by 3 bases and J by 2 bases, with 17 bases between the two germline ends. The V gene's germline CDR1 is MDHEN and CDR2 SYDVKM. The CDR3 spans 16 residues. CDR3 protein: CASSFGHEEGAYEQYF. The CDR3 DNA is TGTGCCAGCAGTTTTGGTCATGAGGAGGGGGCCTACGAGCAGTACTTC. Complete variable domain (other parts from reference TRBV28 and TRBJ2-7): DVKVTQSSRYLVKRTGEKVFLECVQDMDHENMFWYRQDPGLGLRLIYFSYDVKMKEKGDIPEGYSVSREKKERFSLILESASTNQTSMYLCASSFGHEEGAYEQYFGPGTRLTVT.

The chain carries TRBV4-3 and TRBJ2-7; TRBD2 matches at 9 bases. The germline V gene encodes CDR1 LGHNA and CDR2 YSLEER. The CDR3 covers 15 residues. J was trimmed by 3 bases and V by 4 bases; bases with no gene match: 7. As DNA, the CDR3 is TGCGCCAGCAGCCCCGGGGCTAGCGGGAACTACGAGCAGTACTTC. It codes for CASSPGASGNYEQYF.

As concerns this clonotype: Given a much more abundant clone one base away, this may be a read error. CDR3 coding DNA: TGTGCCATCAGTGACCCCGGGATTACAGCCTACGAGCAGTACTTC. It translates to CAISDPGITAYEQYF. The rearrangement uses TRBV10-3 and TRBJ2-7; a weak D match, TRBD2 (5 bases). CDR1 is ENHRY, CDR2 SYGVKD, per germline. V lost 3 bases to trimming and J lost 2 bases, with 14 bases between them. The CDR3 has 15 residues.

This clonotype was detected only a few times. CDR3 loop: CASSFSSVYSYNEQFF. The CDR3 coding sequence is TGTGCCAGCAGCTTCTCCAGCGTTTACTCCTACAATGAGCAGTTCTTC. The chain has TRBV7-8 and TRBJ2-1; D remains unclear. V was pared by 3 bases and J by 0 bases, with 12 bases between. The CDR3 extends over 16 amino acids. Germline V lookup: CDR1 SGHVS, CDR2 FQNEAQ.

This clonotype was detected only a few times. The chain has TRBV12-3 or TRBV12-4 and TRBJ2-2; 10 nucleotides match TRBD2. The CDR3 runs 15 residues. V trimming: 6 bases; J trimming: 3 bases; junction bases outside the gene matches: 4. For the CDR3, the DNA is TGTGCCAGCAGCGGGACTAGCGAGTACACCGGGGAGCTGTTTTTT. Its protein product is CASSGTSEYTGELFF.

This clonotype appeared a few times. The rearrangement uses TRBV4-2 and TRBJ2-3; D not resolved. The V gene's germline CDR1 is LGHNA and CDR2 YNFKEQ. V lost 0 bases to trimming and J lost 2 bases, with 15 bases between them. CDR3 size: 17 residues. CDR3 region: CASSQETGSPNTDTQYF. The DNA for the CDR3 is TGTGCCAGCAGCCAAGAGACCGGTAGCCCCAACACAGATACGCAGTATTTT.

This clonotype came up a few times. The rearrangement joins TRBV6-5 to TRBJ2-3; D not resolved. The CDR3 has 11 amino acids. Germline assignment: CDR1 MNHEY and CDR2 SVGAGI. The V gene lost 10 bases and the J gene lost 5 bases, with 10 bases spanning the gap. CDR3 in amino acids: CATRLGDTQYF. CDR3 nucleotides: TGTGCCACACGACTGGGAGATACGCAGTATTTT.

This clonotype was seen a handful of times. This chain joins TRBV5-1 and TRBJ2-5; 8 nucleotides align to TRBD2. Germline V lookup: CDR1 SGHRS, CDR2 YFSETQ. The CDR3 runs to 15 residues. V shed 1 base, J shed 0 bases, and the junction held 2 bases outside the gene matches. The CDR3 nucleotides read TGCGCCAGCAGCTTGAGAGCGGGGGACCAAGAGACCCAGTACTTC. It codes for CASSLRAGDQETQYF.

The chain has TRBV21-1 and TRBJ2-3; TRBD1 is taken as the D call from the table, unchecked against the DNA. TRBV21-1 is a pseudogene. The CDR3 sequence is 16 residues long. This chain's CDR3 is CASSKHSQGASDTQYF. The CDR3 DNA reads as TGTGCCAGCAGCAAACACTCACAGGGGGCTTCAGATACGCAGTATTTT.

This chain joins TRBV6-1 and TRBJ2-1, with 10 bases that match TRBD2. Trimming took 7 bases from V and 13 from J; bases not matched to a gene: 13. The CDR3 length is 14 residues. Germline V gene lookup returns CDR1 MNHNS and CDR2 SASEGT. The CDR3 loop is CASTPRGIAGGQFF. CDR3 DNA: TGTGCCAGCACCCCCCGAGGAATAGCGGGAGGACAGTTCTTC.

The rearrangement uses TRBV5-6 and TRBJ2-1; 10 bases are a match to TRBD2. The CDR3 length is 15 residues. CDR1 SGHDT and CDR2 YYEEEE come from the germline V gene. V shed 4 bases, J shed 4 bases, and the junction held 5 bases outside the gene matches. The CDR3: CASSASGRAYNEQFF. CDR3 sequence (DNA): TGTGCCAGCAGCGCTAGCGGGAGAGCATACAATGAGCAGTTCTTC.

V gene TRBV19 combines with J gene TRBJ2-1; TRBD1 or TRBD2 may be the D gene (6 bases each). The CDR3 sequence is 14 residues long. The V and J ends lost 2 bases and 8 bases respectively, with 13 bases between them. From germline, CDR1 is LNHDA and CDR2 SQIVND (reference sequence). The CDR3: CASSIMGGIDEQFF. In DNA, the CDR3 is TGTGCCAGTAGTATAATGGGGGGCATAGATGAGCAGTTCTTC.

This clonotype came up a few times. CDR3 residues: CSGGTSFVNEQFF. CDR3 DNA: TGCAGCGGGGGGACTAGCTTCGTCAATGAGCAGTTCTTC. This chain uses TRBV29-1 with TRBJ2-1; 9 bases match TRBD2. This CDR3 has 13 amino acids. The ends lost 7 bases at V and 6 bases at J; junction bases unmatched: 7. CDR1 SQVTM and CDR2 ANQGSEA come from the germline V gene.

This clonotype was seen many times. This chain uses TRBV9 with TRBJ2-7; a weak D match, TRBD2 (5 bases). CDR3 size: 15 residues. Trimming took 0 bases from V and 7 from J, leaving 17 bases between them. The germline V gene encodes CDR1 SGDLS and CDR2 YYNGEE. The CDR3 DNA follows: TGTGCCAGCAGCGTAGGTGGCTCGGGGTCGTTAGAGCAGTACTTC. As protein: CASSVGGSGSLEQYF.

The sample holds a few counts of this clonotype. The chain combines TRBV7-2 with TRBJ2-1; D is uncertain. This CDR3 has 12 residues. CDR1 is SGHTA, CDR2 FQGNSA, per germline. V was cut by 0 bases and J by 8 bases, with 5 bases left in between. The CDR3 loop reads CASSLAADEQFF. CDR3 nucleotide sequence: TGTGCCAGCAGCTTAGCGGCGGATGAGCAGTTCTTC.

CDR3 amino acids: CASNPSDSYEQYF. CDR3 nucleotides: TGTGCCAGCAACCCATCGGACAGTTACGAGCAGTACTTC. The chain has TRBV11-2 and TRBJ2-7; perhaps TRBD1 as D (6 bases). Germline-derived CDR1 and CDR2 are SGHAT and FQNNGV. Deletions cut 7 bases from V and 4 bases from J, with 14 bases between. The CDR3 consists of 13 residues.

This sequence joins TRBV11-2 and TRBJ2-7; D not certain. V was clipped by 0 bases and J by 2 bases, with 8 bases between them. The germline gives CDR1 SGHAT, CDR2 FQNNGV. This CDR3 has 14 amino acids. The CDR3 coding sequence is TGTGCCAGCAGCTTAGATCACGGAACCTACGAGCAGTACTTC. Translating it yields CASSLDHGTYEQYF.

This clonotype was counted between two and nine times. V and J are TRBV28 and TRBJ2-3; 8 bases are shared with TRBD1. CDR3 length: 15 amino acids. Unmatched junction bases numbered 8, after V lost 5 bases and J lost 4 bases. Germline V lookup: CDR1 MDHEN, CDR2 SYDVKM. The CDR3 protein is CASSIGQGASDTQYF. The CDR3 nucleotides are TGTGCCAGCAGTATCGGACAGGGAGCCTCAGATACGCAGTATTTT. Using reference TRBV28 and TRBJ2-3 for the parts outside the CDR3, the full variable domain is DVKVTQSSRYLVKRTGEKVFLECVQDMDHENMFWYRQDPGLGLRLIYFSYDVKMKEKGDIPEGYSVSREKKERFSLILESASTNQTSMYLCASSIGQGASDTQYFGPGTRLTVL.

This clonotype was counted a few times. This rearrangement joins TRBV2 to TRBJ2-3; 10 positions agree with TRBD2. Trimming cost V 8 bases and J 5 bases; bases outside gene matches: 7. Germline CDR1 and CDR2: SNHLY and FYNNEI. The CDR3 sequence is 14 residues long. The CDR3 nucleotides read TGTGCCAGCGGGGTAGCGGGAGGCCAAGATACGCAGTATTTT. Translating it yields CASGVAGGQDTQYF.

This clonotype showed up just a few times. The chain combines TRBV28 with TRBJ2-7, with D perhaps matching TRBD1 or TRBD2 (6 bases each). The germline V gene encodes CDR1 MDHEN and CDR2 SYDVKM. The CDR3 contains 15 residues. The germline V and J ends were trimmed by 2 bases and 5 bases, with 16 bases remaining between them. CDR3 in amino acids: CASSLGGTRGHEQYF. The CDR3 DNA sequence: TGTGCCAGCAGTTTAGGGGGGACACGGGGACACGAGCAGTACTTC.

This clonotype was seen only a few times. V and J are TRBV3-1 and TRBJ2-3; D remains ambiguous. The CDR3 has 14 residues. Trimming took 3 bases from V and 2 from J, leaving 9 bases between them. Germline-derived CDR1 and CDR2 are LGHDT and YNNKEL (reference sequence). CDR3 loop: CASSHSLSTDTQYF. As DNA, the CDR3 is TGTGCCAGCAGCCATTCCCTCTCCACAGATACGCAGTATTTT.

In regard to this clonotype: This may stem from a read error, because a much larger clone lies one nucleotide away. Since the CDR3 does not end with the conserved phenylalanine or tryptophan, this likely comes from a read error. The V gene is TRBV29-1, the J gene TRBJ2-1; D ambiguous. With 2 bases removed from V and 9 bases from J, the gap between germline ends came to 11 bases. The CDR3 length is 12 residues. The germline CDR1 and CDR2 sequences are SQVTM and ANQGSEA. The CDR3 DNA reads TGCAGCGTTGAAATGCCGCAACCTGAGCAGTTCTTA. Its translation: CSVEMPQPEQFL.